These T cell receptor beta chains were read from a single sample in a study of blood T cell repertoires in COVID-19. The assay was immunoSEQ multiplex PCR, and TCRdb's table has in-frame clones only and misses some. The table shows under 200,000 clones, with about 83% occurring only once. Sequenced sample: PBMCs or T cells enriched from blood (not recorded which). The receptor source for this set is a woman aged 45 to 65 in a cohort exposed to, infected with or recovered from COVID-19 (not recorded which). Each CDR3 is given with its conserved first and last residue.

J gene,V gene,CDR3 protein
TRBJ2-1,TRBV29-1,CSVGPGQGAGNEQFF
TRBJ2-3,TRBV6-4,CASSDEAGGTDTQYF
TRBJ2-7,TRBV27,CASSPRTSGLVPYEQYF
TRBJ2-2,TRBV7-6,CASSLRGGPTNTGELFF
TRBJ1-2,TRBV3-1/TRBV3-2,CASSPRTGIGGYTF
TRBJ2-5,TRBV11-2,CASSRLSGGAGETQYF
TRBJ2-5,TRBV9,CASSVGLAGETQYF
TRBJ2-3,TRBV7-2,CASTYSFQQNTQYF
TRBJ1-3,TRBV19,CASSIDAGSGNTIYF
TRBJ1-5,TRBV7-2,CASSLPTQRYSNQPQHF
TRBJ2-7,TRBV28,CASSLGPAGLAGAIGVCEQYF
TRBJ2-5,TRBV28,CASSLSGVEETQYF
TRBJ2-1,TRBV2,CASSDLTGYNEQFF
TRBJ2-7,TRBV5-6,CASSLQGTDEQYF
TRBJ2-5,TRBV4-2,CASSPDGTGQETQYF
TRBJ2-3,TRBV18,CASSLNGGSTDTQYF